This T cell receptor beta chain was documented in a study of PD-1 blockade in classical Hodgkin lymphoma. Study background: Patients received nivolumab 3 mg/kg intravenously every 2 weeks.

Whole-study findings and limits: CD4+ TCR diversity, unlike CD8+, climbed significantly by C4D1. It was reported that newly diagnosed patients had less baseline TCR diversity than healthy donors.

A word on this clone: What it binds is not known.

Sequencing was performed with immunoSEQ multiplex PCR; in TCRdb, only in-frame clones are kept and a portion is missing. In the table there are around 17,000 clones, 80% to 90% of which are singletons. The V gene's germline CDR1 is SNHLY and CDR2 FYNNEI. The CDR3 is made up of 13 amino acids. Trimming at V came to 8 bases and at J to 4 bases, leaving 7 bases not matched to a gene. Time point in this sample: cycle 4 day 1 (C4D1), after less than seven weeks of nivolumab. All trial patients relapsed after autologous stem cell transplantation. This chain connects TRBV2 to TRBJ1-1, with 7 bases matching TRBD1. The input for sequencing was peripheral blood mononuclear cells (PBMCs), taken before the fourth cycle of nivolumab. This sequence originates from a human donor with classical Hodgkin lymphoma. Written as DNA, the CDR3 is TGTGCCAGCTTAACAGGGGATGGCACTGAAGCTTTCTTT. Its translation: CASLTGDGTEAFF.